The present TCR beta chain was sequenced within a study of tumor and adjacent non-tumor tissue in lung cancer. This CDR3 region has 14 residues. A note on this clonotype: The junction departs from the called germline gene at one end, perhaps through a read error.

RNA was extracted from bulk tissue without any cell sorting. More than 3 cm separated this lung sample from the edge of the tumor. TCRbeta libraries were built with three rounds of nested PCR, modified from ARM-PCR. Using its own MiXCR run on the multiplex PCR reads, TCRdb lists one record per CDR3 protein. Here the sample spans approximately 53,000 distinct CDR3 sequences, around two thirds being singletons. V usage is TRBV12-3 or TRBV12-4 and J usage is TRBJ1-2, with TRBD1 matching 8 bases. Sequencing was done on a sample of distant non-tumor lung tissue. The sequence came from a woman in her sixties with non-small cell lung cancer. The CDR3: CANSSQGVKTGYTF. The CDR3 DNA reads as TGTGCCAACAGTTCACAGGGGGTTAAGACTGGCTACACCTTC.